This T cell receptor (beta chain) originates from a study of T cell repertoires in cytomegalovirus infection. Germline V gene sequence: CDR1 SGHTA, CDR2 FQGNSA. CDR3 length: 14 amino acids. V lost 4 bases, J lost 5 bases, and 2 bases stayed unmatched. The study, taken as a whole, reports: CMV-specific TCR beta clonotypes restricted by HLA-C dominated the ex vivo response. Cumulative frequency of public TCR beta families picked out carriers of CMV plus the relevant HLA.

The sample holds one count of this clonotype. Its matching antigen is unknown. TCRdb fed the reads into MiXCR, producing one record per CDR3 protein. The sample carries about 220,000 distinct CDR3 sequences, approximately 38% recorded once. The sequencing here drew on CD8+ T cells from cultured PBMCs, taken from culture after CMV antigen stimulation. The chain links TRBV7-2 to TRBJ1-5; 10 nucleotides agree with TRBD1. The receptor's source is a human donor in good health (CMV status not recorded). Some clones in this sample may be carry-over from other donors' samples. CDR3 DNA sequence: TGTGCCAGCAGCTCGGACAGGGGGTATCAGCCCCAGCATTTT. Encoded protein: CASSSDRGYQPQHF.